Given below is one T cell receptor beta chain in context. Repertoires were generated with immunoSEQ multiplex PCR, while TCRdb's copy carries only in-frame clones and drops some. This sample carries 80,000 or so clones, more than 85% of them seen once, and the ten largest clones take roughly an eighth. V was trimmed by 4 bases and J by 5 bases, leaving 20 bases between them. The CDR3 is 16 amino acids. Germline CDR1 is MGHRA and CDR2 is YSYEKL. Peripheral blood came from all dose cohorts at three timepoints. The data are from a study of OX40 agonist ivuxolimab in advanced cancers. Study-level information: Anti-PD-1, anti-PD-L1 or anti-CTLA-4 therapy given earlier was allowed, and roughly 38% had some.

The V and J genes are TRBV4-1 and TRBJ1-2; D is perhaps TRBD1 (6 bases). This sequence was found in an adult with an advanced solid tumor such as melanoma, head and neck, liver or kidney cancer. This specimen was CD4+ or CD8+ T cells sorted from blood, taken in a trial of the OX40 agonist ivuxolimab. CDR3 in amino acids: CASSPLPGAGDYGYTF. CDR3 nucleotide sequence: TGCGCCAGCAGCCCATTGCCGGGGGCCGGGGATTATGGCTACACCTTC.